The rows below give T cell receptor beta chains drawn from one sample of a study of T-cell memory formation after mild COVID-19. A single record per CDR3 protein comes from TCRdb applying MiXCR to the 5' RACE reads. This repertoire shows 500,000 to 550,000 distinct CDR3 sequences, 20% found once; its top ten account for roughly an eighth. Sequenced material: PBMCs or a T cell subset sorted from them (not recorded which). These receptors all stem from an adult woman who had mild COVID-19 (a few samples of this study predate the infection). Cell type and time point are not known. Each CDR3 is given with its conserved first and last residue. Expanded clones get a size class; other rows say once, few or many, or leave the size out.

abundance: many
v_gene: TRBV9
CDR3aa: CASSGTGGNEQFF

abundance: NA
v_gene: TRBV6-6
CDR3aa: CASSQGAYEKLFF

abundance: few
v_gene: TRBV20-1
CDR3aa: CSARVANMNTEAFF

abundance: few
v_gene: TRBV5-1
CDR3aa: CASSLGQGVGEKLFF

abundance: few
v_gene: TRBV6-6
CDR3aa: CASSRDRDNEQFF

abundance: NA
v_gene: TRBV3-1
CDR3aa: CASSQGTNGAYEQYF

abundance: NA
v_gene: TRBV12-3/TRBV12-4
CDR3aa: CASSRGAGSSYEQYF

abundance: NA
v_gene: TRBV12-3/TRBV12-4
CDR3aa: CAMASSRGYTF

abundance: many
v_gene: TRBV5-4
CDR3aa: CASSLVGGGAYEQYF

abundance: many
v_gene: TRBV29-1
CDR3aa: CSGMTGRFDTQYF

abundance: NA
v_gene: TRBV6-1
CDR3aa: CASSAHATVYTEAFF

abundance: once
v_gene: TRBV27
CDR3aa: CASSSMTGWDYGYTF

abundance: few
v_gene: TRBV12-3/TRBV12-4
CDR3aa: CASSFGPRPQQFF

abundance: NA
v_gene: TRBV20-1
CDR3aa: CSARFGAGEQFF

abundance: NA
v_gene: TRBV7-9
CDR3aa: CAHREGDEQFF

abundance: few
v_gene: TRBV20-1
CDR3aa: CSARSSGDTEAFF

abundance: once
v_gene: TRBV4-1
CDR3aa: CASSQGPSGGTDTQYF

abundance: NA
v_gene: TRBV10-3
CDR3aa: CAISESLAGVWRWYF

abundance: NA
v_gene: TRBV24-1
CDR3aa: CATSDSINRVDGYTF

abundance: NA
v_gene: TRBV7-2
CDR3aa: CASSLVRVDTQYF